Described below is a single TCR beta chain sequence and its context. The data derive from a study of blood T cell repertoires in COVID-19. This CDR3 has 17 amino acids. The junction had 15 bases not matched to a gene; V was cut back by 4 bases and J by 4 bases. Germline V lookup: CDR1 LNHNV, CDR2 YYDKDF (reference sequence). Profiled with immunoSEQ multiplex PCR; TCRdb holds only in-frame clones, not every one. The sample includes approximately 260,000 clones, around 87% of them seen just once. The sequenced material came from PBMCs or T cells enriched from blood (not recorded which). This clonotype was sampled from a woman aged 35 to 49 with acute COVID-19. The V call is TRBV15, the J call TRBJ1-1; TRBD1 agrees at 7 bases. CDR3 nucleotide sequence: TGTGCCACCAGCAACCAATTCACCGGGACAGTTGGCACTGAAGCTTTCTTT. Encoded protein: CATSNQFTGTVGTEAFF.